This T cell receptor (beta chain) was retrieved from a study of T cell clonality in common variable immunodeficiency. The sample holds many counts of this clone. The antigen is not known. The read ends 3 residues shy of where the CDR3 ends; the end is completed using the germline J gene. Diagnosis required reduced IgG, IgA and/or IgM with specific antibody deficiency. General study points: Common variable immunodeficiency TCR beta sequences reportedly had fewer deletions and N-nucleotide insertions. CVID subjects had higher TCRbeta clonality than healthy controls, most marked in about a third.

Equal genomic DNA amounts from CVID and control samples were sequenced. TCRdb keeps only in-frame clones here, not all; method: immunoSEQ multiplex PCR. Singletons are absent from the sample, which has roughly 42,000 clones. The CDR3 runs to 16 residues. The J segment lost 4 bases and the V segment lost 3 bases, leaving 7 bases of the junction unmatched. Germline values: CDR1 KGHSH, CDR2 LQKENI. Sequencing input: peripheral blood mononuclear cells. V and J are TRBV18 and TRBJ1-1; 11 nucleotides line up with TRBD1. The receptor's source is a human donor with common variable immunodeficiency. CDR3 in amino acids: CASSPAGQGAGTEAFF. The sequenced part of the CDR3 DNA is TGTGCCAGCTCACCTGCTGGACAGGGGGCAGGCACTGAA.